The 11 T cell receptor beta chains below were found in one sample sequenced in a study of blood T cell repertoires in COVID-19. Assay: immunoSEQ multiplex PCR; the TCRdb copy retains only in-frame clones and omits some. The sample carries 34,000 or so clones, approximately 88% recorded once. Sequencing was carried out using peripheral blood. These receptors were obtained from a man in his sixties with active COVID-19.

Only a few counts were recorded for this clone. V is TRBV30 and J is TRBJ1-1; D not certain. V lost 0 bases and J lost 8, with 7 bases in between. The V gene's germline CDR1 is GTSNPN and CDR2 SVGIG (reference sequence). The length of the CDR3 is 11 residues. The CDR3: CAWSVAAEAFF. CDR3 DNA: TGTGCCTGGAGTGTAGCTGCCGAAGCTTTCTTT. The entire variable domain, with the rest obtained from reference TRBV30 and TRBJ1-1, is as follows: SQTIHQWPATLVQPVGSPLSLECTVEGTSNPNLYWYRQAAGRGLQLLFYSVGIGQISSEVPQNLSASRPQDRQFILSSKKLLLSDSGFYLCAWSVAAEAFFGQGTRLTVV.

The rearrangement joins TRBV15 to TRBJ1-5; D is ambiguous. CDR1 and CDR2 from the germline V gene are LNHNV and YYDKDF (reference sequence). V dropped 1 base and J dropped 3 bases, with 10 bases sitting between them. This CDR3 is 15 amino acids long. The CDR3 loop is CATSRAFSVNQPQHF. CDR3 in DNA: TGTGCCACCAGCAGAGCGTTCAGTGTCAATCAGCCCCAGCATTTT.

The chain uses TRBV9 and TRBJ2-2; 7 bases map to TRBD2. This CDR3 is built from 15 residues. In germline, CDR1 is SGDLS, CDR2 YYNGEE. V was pared by 4 bases and J by 2 bases, with 5 bases of the junction left unmatched. In nucleotides, the CDR3 is TGTGCCAGCAGCTCTTCTAGCGGAAACACCGGGGAGCTGTTTTTT. Its protein is CASSSSSGNTGELFF. Combining the CDR3 with reference TRBV9 and TRBJ2-2 gives the whole variable domain DSGVTQTPKHLITATGQRVTLRCSPRSGDLSVYWYQQSLDQGLQFLIQYYNGEERAKGNILERFSAQQFPDLHSELNLSSLELGDSALYFCASSSSSGNTGELFFGEGSRLTVL.

This chain links TRBV7-2 with TRBJ2-3; tentative D call: TRBD2 (6 bases). The CDR3 extends over 16 amino acids. Germline V gives CDR1 SGHTA, CDR2 FQGNSA. V was shortened by 4 bases and J by 1 base, with 15 bases between the two germline ends. CDR3 in DNA: TGTGCCAGCAGCTCTTACGGGAGAGCTGGCACAGATACGCAGTATTTT. Translated: CASSSYGRAGTDTQYF.

This chain links TRBV3-1 (or the pseudogene TRBV3-2) with TRBJ2-5; D is unclear. CDR1 and CDR2 from the germline V gene are LGHDT and YNNKEL (reference sequence). This CDR3 comprises 11 residues. The ends were cut back, 6 bases at V and 5 bases at J, with 7 bases in the middle. CDR3 sequence: CASSQLETQYF. The CDR3, as DNA: TGTGCCAGCAGTCAGTTGGAGACCCAGTACTTC.

The J gene is TRBJ2-5, the V gene TRBV18; 10 nucleotides match TRBD1. With V trimmed by 3 bases and J by 5 bases, 3 bases remained unmatched. The V gene's germline CDR1 is KGHSH and CDR2 LQKENI. This CDR3 spans 14 amino acids. CDR3 bases: TGTGCCAGCTCACCGACAGGGGGCTGGGAGACCCAGTACTTC. This translates into CASSPTGGWETQYF.

The CDR3, as DNA: TGTGCCAGCAGCTTGCAGGAGAACACTGAAGCTTTCTTT. Its translation is CASSLQENTEAFF. This chain links TRBV11-2 with TRBJ1-1; D not resolved. Trimming pared 3 bases from V and 1 base from J, leaving 6 bases between. Germline-derived CDR1 and CDR2 are SGHAT and FQNNGV. This CDR3 contains 13 residues.

This chain links TRBV5-6 with TRBJ1-1, with D possibly being TRBD1 (6 bases). Germline CDR1 reads SGHDT; CDR2 reads YYEEEE. The CDR3 is 13 residues long. The V and J ends lost 4 bases and 14 bases respectively, with 21 bases between them. The CDR3 loop reads CASSTALTGLSFF. The CDR3 DNA follows: TGTGCCAGCAGCACGGCCCTGACAGGCCTGTCCTTCTTT.

The chain has TRBV5-1 and TRBJ2-1, with D perhaps TRBD2 (6 bases). CDR1 SGHRS and CDR2 YFSETQ come from the germline V gene. V was pared by 2 bases and J by 0 bases, with 9 bases between. The CDR3 has 15 residues. The CDR3 DNA reads as TGCGCCAGCAGCTTTAGCGGTAGCTCCTACAATGAGCAGTTCTTC. Protein: CASSFSGSSYNEQFF.

V usage is TRBV19 and J usage is TRBJ2-5; 9 nucleotides agree with TRBD1. The V gene's germline CDR1 is LNHDA and CDR2 SQIVND (reference sequence). This CDR3 comprises 13 residues. Losses at the gene ends were 5 bases for V and 7 bases for J; bases not matched to a gene: 5. The CDR3 here is CASSADRGGTQYF. CDR3 sequence (DNA): TGTGCCAGTAGTGCGGACAGGGGAGGGACCCAGTACTTC.

This clone was counted a few times. The chain links TRBV7-2 to TRBJ2-1; TRBD2 aligns across 8 bases. J was trimmed by 7 bases and V by 4 bases; bases with no gene match: 12. CDR3 length: 16 amino acids. Germline loops: CDR1 SGHTA, CDR2 FQGNSA. This CDR3 reads CASSSTGAGVGNEQFF. DNA of the CDR3: TGTGCCAGCAGCTCCACGGGAGCGGGAGTAGGGAATGAGCAGTTCTTC.